The present TCR beta chain was sequenced within a study of cytomegalovirus exposure and HLA in healthy donors. Remarks on this clone: Its antigen is as yet unknown.

PCR employed 60 Vbeta and 13 Jbeta primers. Assay: immunoSEQ multiplex PCR; the TCRdb copy retains only in-frame clones and omits some. The data show around 130,000 clones, around 79% seen once. Study conclusions and caveats: Previous analysis showed most TCR beta V segments were productive about 87% or about 30% of the time. A later analysis found common viral pathogens apparently linked to several of the most significant clusters. For presence/absence analyses, sequencing depth was assumed to be roughly uniform across donors.

Trimming shortened V by 3 bases and J by 7 bases, and 22 bases separated the two germline ends. CDR3 size: 15 residues. Germline V gene data show CDR1 as GTSNPN and CDR2 as SVGIG (reference sequence). J is TRBJ2-7 and V is TRBV30, with D tentatively TRBD1 (5 bases). Source material: PBMCs. The sequence derives from a middle-aged woman in good health and CMV-seropositive. CDR3: CAWRQGAGGTMEQYF. The DNA of the CDR3 is TGTGCCTGGAGGCAAGGGGCAGGTGGTACTATGGAGCAGTACTTC.